This note documents a single TCR beta chain sequence. The antigen is undetermined. CDR3 size: 15 residues. J gave up 3 bases and V 6 bases, and 9 bases lay outside the gene matches. The V gene's germline CDR1 is LNHDA and CDR2 SQIVND (reference sequence). TCRdb re-derived calls from the 5' RACE reads in MiXCR, one entry per CDR3 protein. The sample has fewer than 50,000 distinct CDR3 sequences, roughly 7.2% seen once. The entry originates in a study of T-cell memory formation after mild COVID-19. Across the study: For the most part, TCR clusters were specific to one donor. Findings and limits, study-wide: Largely, contracting CD4+ clones fell within CM and EM, and contracting CD8+ clones within EMRA. From day 15 to 85, contracting clones were balanced between CD4 and CD8, whereas later expanders leaned toward CD4+. A subset of responding clones appeared in pre-infection memory, suggesting cross-reactive memory joined.

The specimen sequenced was PBMCs or a T cell subset sorted from them (not recorded which). The sequence came from a man younger than 35 who had mild COVID-19 (a few samples of this study predate the infection). Cell type and time point are not known. This chain uses TRBV19 with TRBJ2-3; 7 nucleotides agree with TRBD1. The CDR3, as DNA: TGTGCCAGTAGCACAGACGGGACAGAGACAGATACGCAGTATTTT. As protein: CASSTDGTETDTQYF.